The clone carrying this T cell receptor beta chain was recorded once. CDR3 length equals 18 residues. CDR1 and CDR2 (germline): SGHRS, YFSETQ. The ends were cut back, 0 bases at V and 0 bases at J, with 16 bases in the middle. Profiled with immunoSEQ multiplex PCR; TCRdb holds only in-frame clones, not every one. The sample holds 6,900 or so clones, roughly 74% seen once. The sample originates from a study of sequential checkpoint blockade in melanoma. Background on the study: After both sequences, patients received maintenance nivolumab.

Indicated treatment: randomized to nivolumab then ipilimumab (arm A) or the reverse (arm B). Patients had received no earlier DNA-damaging chemotherapy. This clonotype originated in a human donor with melanoma. The starting material was CD8+ T cells sorted from blood (inferred from file names), obtained from a patient given nivolumab and ipilimumab in sequence. The rearrangement joins TRBV5-1 to TRBJ2-1; D is unclear. CDR3 sequence: CASSLGVNSLLSYNEQFF. For the CDR3, the DNA is TGCGCCAGCAGCTTGGGAGTGAACTCACTCCTCTCCTACAATGAGCAGTTCTTC.